Listed below are T cell receptor beta chains from one sample, sequenced in a study of shared clonotypes between healthy human individuals. Data came from immunoSEQ multiplex PCR; TCRdb stores just in-frame clones and leaves some out. The sample includes over 1.5 million clones, under 99% of them seen just once. The sequenced material came from naive CD4+ T cells sorted from blood. These receptors were collected from a young man in good health. CDR3s include the opening cysteine and the closing phenylalanine or tryptophan. The D gene is left open where the match is weak. The listing skips clone size in some rows; elsewhere it reads once, few, many or a size class.

j_call d_call v_call clone_size cdr3_nt cdr3_aa
TRBJ2-1 - TRBV19 - TGTGCCAGTAGTGTTAGAGGGAATGAGCAGTTCTTC CASSVRGNEQFF
TRBJ1-2 TRBD1 TRBV7-2 - TGTGCCAGCAGCTTTAGGGGGCGCTTTGATGGCTACACCTTC CASSFRGRFDGYTF
TRBJ1-2 - TRBV6-6 once TGTGCCGGGCGGGCTGGGAACTATGGCTACACCTTC CAGRAGNYGYTF
TRBJ1-2 - TRBV7-8 - TGTGCCAGCAGCCCCGCTTCGGGGTACGGGTATGGCTACACCTTC CASSPASGYGYGYTF
TRBJ2-6 TRBD1 TRBV5-5 - TGTGCCAGCAGAACTACAGGGGCTGGGGCCAACGTCCTGACTTTC CASRTTGAGANVLTF
TRBJ2-5 TRBD2 TRBV5-1 - TGCGCCAGCAGCTTGGGAGCTAGCGGACTACAAGAGACCCAGTACTTC CASSLGASGLQETQYF
TRBJ2-7 - TRBV11-2 - TGTGCCAGCAGCACGAGTACTGTTGGGTGGAGTTACGAGCAGTACTTC CASSTSTVGWSYEQYF
TRBJ1-1 - TRBV7-9 - TGTGCCAGCAGCTCCCCCAGGGGTAGAATGAACACTGAAGCTTTCTTT CASSSPRGRMNTEAFF
TRBJ2-3 TRBD1 TRBV7-8 - TGTGCCAGCAGCTGGGGACAGGGAGGTAGCACAGATACGCAGTATTTT CASSWGQGGSTDTQYF
TRBJ2-1 - TRBV20-1 - TGCAGTGCCACGGGGAATGAGCAGTTCTTC CSATGNEQFF
TRBJ2-3 - TRBV6-1 once TGTGCCAGCAGTGAGGTTGAGGGGACAGATACGCAGTATTTT CASSEVEGTDTQYF
TRBJ2-1 TRBD1 TRBV7-9 - TGTGCCAGCAGCTTAGACGGGACAGATATCCATTCTTCGCAGTTCTTC CASSLDGTDIHSSQFF
TRBJ1-5 - TRBV7-8 - TGTGCCAGCAGCTCCTGGGGCGGCAATCAGCCCCAGCATTTT CASSSWGGNQPQHF
TRBJ1-3 - TRBV9 - TGTGCCAGCAGCGTCGGAGTTGGAAACACCATATATTTT CASSVGVGNTIYF
TRBJ2-1 - TRBV2 - TGTGCCGTACCGGGCCAGGACCGACTTAGTGAGCAGTTCTTC CAVPGQDRLSEQFF
TRBJ2-3 TRBD2 TRBV5-1 - TGCGCCAGCAGCTTCGGAGGACTAGCGGGAGGAATAGCAGATACGCAGTATTTT CASSFGGLAGGIADTQYF
TRBJ2-5 TRBD2 TRBV18 - TGTGCCAGCTCACGAAGGGTACTTCTAGCGGATAACCGGGAGACCCAGTACTTC CASSRRVLLADNRETQYF
TRBJ2-3 TRBD2 TRBV4-3 - TGCGCCAGCAGCCAAGATAGTAAGACTAGCGGACGCACAGATACGCAGTATTTT CASSQDSKTSGRTDTQYF
TRBJ2-1 TRBD1 TRBV29-1 - TGCAGCGTTCTCGATCCGGGACAGGGTAGAAATGAGCAGTTCTTC CSVLDPGQGRNEQFF
TRBJ2-5 - TRBV29-1 once TGCAGCGTTGAAGACAGAGAGACCCAGTACTTC CSVEDRETQYF
TRBJ2-2 TRBD1 TRBV11-2 - TGTGCCAGCAGCTACAGGACAGGCAGCGCCGGGGAGCTGTTTTTT CASSYRTGSAGELFF
TRBJ1-1 TRBD1 TRBV5-1 - TGCGCCAGCAGCACTGGACAGGTCGTCACTGAAGCTTTCTTT CASSTGQVVTEAFF
TRBJ2-1 - TRBV7-3 - TGTGCCAGCAGCTCCTCCGGCTCCTACAATGAGCAGTTCTTC CASSSSGSYNEQFF
TRBJ1-5 - TRBV10-2 - TGCGCCAGCAGTAAAGACGGGAATCAGCCCCAGCATTTT CASSKDGNQPQHF
TRBJ1-5 TRBD1 TRBV27 - TGTGCCACCAGACCAGCTGACAGGGGGCAGGGCAATCAGCCCCAGCATTTT CATRPADRGQGNQPQHF
TRBJ2-2 TRBD2 TRBV9 - TGTGCCAGCAGCGTAGTCGGGAGGGGCACCGGGGAGCTGTTTTTT CASSVVGRGTGELFF
TRBJ2-6 - TRBV5-1 - TGCGCCAGCAGCCCCAGCTCTGGGGCCAACGTCCTGACTTTC CASSPSSGANVLTF
TRBJ2-2 - TRBV2 - TGTGCCAGCAGTGGATCCAGGGGGGTCGGGGAGCTGTTTTTT CASSGSRGVGELFF
TRBJ2-2 - TRBV28 - TGTGCCAGCAGGGGAACTGGTACCGGGGAGCTGTTTTTT CASRGTGTGELFF
TRBJ1-1 - TRBV7-2 - TGTGCCAGCAGCTTAGGGTTCGGGTACACTGAAGCTTTCTTT CASSLGFGYTEAFF
TRBJ2-2 - TRBV11-3 once TGTGCCAGCAGCCCAACTGGATGGAGGGAGGACACCGGGGAGCTGTTTTTT CASSPTGWREDTGELFF
TRBJ2-1 - TRBV29-1 - TGCAGCGTACAACAGGGTCGTTCCTACAATGAGCAGTTCTTC CSVQQGRSYNEQFF
TRBJ2-2 - TRBV29-1 - TGCAGCGTTGAGGGGGGTAAGCCCAACACCGGGGAGCTGTTTTTT CSVEGGKPNTGELFF
TRBJ2-2 - TRBV7-3 once TGTGCCAGCAGTCAAATGTCGCCTAGGAACCCCGGGGAGCTGTTTTTT CASSQMSPRNPGELFF
TRBJ2-7 - TRBV11-2 - TGTGCCAGCAGCTTAGTTTTTGACTACGGACCCTACGAGCAGTACTTC CASSLVFDYGPYEQYF
TRBJ1-5 - TRBV15 - TGTGCCACAGGGCGGGTAGGGACACACAATCAGCCCCAGCATTTT CATGRVGTHNQPQHF
TRBJ1-5 TRBD1 TRBV10-3 - TGTGCCATCAGTACTTCCGACAGGGCCAATCAGCCCCAGCATTTT CAISTSDRANQPQHF
TRBJ2-7 - TRBV2 - TGTGCCAGCAGTGAACAGGGCGCATCGTACGAGCAGTACTTC CASSEQGASYEQYF
TRBJ2-5 - TRBV7-8 - TGTGCCAGCAGCTCTCGGAAGGTCGTGGCAGAGACCCAGTACTTC CASSSRKVVAETQYF
TRBJ2-1 - TRBV10-2 - TGCGCCATACAATCAGGGGTATTGAATGAGCAGTTCTTC CAIQSGVLNEQFF
TRBJ1-4 TRBD1 TRBV30 - TGTGCCTGGGTAAACAGGGGAACTAATGAAAAACTGTTTTTT CAWVNRGTNEKLFF
TRBJ2-6 TRBD1 TRBV7-8 - TGTGCCAGCAGCTTAAACAGGGGGGCTGGGGCCAACGTCCTGACTTTC CASSLNRGAGANVLTF
TRBJ1-2 - TRBV5-1 once TGCGCCAGCAGCATGGGGGGGCCTCTTGGTGGCTACACCTTC CASSMGGPLGGYTF
TRBJ1-4 - TRBV5-1 - TGCGCCAGCAGCCTAGGGGTAGGTGAAAAACTGTTTTTT CASSLGVGEKLFF
TRBJ2-7 TRBD1 TRBV5-1 - TGCGCCAGCAGCTCAGGACAGGACGAGCAGTACTTC CASSSGQDEQYF
TRBJ1-1 - TRBV5-1 - TGCGCCAGCAGCTTGGGCACGACCTCCACTGAAGCTTTCTTT CASSLGTTSTEAFF